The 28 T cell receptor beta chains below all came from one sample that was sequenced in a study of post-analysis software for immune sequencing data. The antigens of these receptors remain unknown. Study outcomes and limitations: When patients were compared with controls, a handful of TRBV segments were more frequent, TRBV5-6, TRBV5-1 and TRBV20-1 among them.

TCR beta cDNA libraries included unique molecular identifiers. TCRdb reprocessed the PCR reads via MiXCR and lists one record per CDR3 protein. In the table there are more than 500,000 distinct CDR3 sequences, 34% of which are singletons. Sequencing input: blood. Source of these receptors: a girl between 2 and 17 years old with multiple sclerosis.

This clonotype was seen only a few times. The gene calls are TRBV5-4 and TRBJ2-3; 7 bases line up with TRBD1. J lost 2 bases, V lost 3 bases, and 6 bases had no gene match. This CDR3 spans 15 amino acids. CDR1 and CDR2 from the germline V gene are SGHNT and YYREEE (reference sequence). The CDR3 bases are TGTGCCAGCAGCTCAGTGACAGGGTACACAGATACGCAGTATTTT. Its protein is CASSSVTGYTDTQYF.

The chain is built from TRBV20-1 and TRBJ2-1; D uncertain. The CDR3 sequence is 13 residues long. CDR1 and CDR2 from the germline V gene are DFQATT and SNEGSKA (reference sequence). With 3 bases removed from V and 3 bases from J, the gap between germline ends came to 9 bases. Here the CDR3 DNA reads TGCAGTGCTAGGGGTTTGGTCTACAATGAGCAGTTCTTC. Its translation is CSARGLVYNEQFF.

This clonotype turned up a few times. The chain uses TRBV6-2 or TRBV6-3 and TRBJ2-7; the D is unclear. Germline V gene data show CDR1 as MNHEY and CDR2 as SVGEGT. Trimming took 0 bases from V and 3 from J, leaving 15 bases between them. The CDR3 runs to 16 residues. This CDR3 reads CASSYSMIYPRYEQYF. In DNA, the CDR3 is TGTGCCAGCAGTTACTCGATGATCTACCCGCGCTACGAGCAGTACTTC.

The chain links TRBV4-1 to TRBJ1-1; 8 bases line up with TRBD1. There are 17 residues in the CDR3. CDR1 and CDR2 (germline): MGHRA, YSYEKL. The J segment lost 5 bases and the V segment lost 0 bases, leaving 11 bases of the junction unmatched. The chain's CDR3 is CASSQDGVRGRGTEAFF. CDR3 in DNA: TGCGCCAGCAGCCAAGATGGGGTCAGGGGGCGAGGGACTGAAGCTTTCTTT.

In nucleotides, the CDR3 is TGCAGTGCTAGAGATTTACAACTAGCCAAAAACATTCAGTACTTC. Its translation: CSARDLQLAKNIQYF. The chain recombines TRBV20-1 with TRBJ2-4; D is uncertain. Trimming left V 0 bases short and J 0 bases short, with 9 bases between. CDR1 is DFQATT, CDR2 SNEGSKA, per germline (reference sequence). The CDR3 covers 15 residues.

CDR3 protein: CAISETDRDSPLHF. The CDR3 coding sequence is TGTGCCATCAGTGAGACGGACAGGGACTCACCCCTCCACTTT. The chain recombines TRBV10-3 with TRBJ1-6; the match to TRBD1 covers 8 bases. The CDR3 has 14 residues. Looked up from germline, CDR1 is ENHRY and CDR2 is SYGVKD. Trimming took 2 bases from V and 10 from J; bases not matched to a gene: 4.

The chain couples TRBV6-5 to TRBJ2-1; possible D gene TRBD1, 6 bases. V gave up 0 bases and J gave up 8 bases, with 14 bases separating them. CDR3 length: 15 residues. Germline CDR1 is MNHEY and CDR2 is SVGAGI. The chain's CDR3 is CASSYSKSGAHEQFF. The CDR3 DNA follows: TGTGCCAGCAGTTACTCGAAGTCAGGGGCCCATGAGCAGTTCTTC.

DNA of the CDR3: TGCAGCGCCACAGGGGCGACTAATGAAAAACTGTTTTTT. Its translation: CSATGATNEKLFF. V gene TRBV29-1 combines with J gene TRBJ1-4, with 7 bases aligning to TRBD1. The trim removed 7 bases at V and 2 bases at J, leaving 4 bases unmatched. The CDR3 length is 13 residues. Looked up from germline, CDR1 is SQVTM and CDR2 is ANQGSEA.

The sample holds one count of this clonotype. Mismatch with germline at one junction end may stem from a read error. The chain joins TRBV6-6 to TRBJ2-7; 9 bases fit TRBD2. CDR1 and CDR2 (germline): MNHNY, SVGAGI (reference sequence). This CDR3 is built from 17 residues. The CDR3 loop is CTSSKPSSGVSSYEQYF. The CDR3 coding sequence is TGTACCAGCAGCAAACCCTCTAGCGGGGTGAGCTCCTACGAGCAGTACTTC.

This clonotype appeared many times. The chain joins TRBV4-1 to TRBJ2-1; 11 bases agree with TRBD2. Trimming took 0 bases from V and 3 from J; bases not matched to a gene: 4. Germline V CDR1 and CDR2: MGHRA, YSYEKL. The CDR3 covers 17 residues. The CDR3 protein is CASSQETGTSGYNEQFF. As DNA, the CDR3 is TGCGCCAGCAGCCAAGAGACCGGGACTAGCGGCTACAATGAGCAGTTCTTC.

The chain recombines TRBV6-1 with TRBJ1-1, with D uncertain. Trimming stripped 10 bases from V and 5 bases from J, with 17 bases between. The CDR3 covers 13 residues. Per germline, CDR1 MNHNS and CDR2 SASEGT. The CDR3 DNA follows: TGTGCCACCCTTTCAGGAACCGGGACTGAAGCTTTCTTT. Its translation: CATLSGTGTEAFF.

The CDR3 region is CASSRLGEGLTNEKLFF. The CDR3 bases are TGTGCCAGCAGCCGACTTGGTGAGGGCTTGACTAATGAAAAACTGTTTTTT. V gene TRBV5-5 combines with J gene TRBJ1-4, with D unclear. Trimming shortened V by 4 bases and J by 2 bases, and 18 bases separated the two germline ends. There are 17 residues in the CDR3. The germline CDR1 and CDR2 sequences are SGHKS and YYEKEE (reference sequence). Full variable domain (outside the CDR3, taken from reference TRBV5-5 and TRBJ1-4): DAGVTQSPTHLIKTRGQQVTLRCSPISGHKSVSWYQQVLGQGPQFIFQYYEKEERGRGNFPDRFSARQFPNYSSELNVNALLLGDSALYLCASSRLGEGLTNEKLFFGSGTQLSVL.

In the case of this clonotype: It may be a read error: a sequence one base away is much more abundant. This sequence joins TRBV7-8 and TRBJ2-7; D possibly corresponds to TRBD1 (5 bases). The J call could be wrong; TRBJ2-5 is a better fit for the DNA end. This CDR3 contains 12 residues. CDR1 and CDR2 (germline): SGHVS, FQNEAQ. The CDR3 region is CVSSPYDRTQYF. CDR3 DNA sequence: TGTGTCAGCAGCCCCTATGACAGGACCCAGTACTTC.

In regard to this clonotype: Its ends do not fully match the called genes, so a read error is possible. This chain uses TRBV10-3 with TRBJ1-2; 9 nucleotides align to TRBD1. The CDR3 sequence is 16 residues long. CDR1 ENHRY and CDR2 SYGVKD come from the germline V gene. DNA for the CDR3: TGTGCCAGCAGTCCGGAGAGGGGGACAGGGACTTATGGCTACACCTTC. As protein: CASSPERGTGTYGYTF.

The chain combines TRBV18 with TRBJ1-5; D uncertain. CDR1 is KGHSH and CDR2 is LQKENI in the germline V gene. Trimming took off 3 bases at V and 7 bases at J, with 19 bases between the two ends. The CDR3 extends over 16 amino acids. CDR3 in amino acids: CASSPVRMAGPQPQHF. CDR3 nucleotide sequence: TGTGCCAGCTCACCGGTAAGAATGGCGGGTCCCCAGCCCCAGCATTTT.

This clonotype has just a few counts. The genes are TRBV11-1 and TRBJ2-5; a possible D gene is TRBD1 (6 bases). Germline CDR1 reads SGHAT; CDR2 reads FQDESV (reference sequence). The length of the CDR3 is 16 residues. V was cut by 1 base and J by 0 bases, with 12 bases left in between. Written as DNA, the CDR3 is TGTGCCAGCAGCTTAGGGCGTCAGGGGTACCAAGAGACCCAGTACTTC. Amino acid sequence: CASSLGRQGYQETQYF. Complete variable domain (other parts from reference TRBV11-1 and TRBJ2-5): EAEVAQSPRYKITEKSQAVAFWCDPISGHATLYWYRQILGQGPELLVQFQDESVVDDSQLPKDRFSAERLKGVDSTLKIQPAELGDSAMYLCASSLGRQGYQETQYFGPGTRLLVL.

CDR3 nucleotide sequence: TGTGCCAGCAGCCAAAGCTTGGACCTGGGGCTGAAGAAACTGTTTTTT. Its protein is CASSQSLDLGLKKLFF. The chain combines TRBV25-1 with TRBJ1-4, with D possibly TRBD1 on 5 matching bases. The CDR3 is 16 residues long. V lost 6 bases and J 11 bases, leaving 25 bases between the germline ends. Germline V CDR1 and CDR2: MGHDK, SYGVNS.

The DNA for the CDR3 is TGTGCCATCAGTGAGTCCAGGGGATACACAGATACGCAGTATTTT. This codes for CAISESRGYTDTQYF. This chain links TRBV10-3 with TRBJ2-3; D is possibly TRBD1 (6 bases). Deletions cut 0 bases from V and 2 bases from J, with 9 bases between. The V gene's germline CDR1 is ENHRY and CDR2 SYGVKD. The CDR3 runs to 15 residues.

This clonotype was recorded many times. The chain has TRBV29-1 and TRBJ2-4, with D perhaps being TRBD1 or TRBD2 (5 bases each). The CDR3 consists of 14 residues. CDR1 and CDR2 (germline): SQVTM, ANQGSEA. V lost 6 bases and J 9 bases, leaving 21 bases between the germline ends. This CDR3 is CSVGPRDVDGIQYF. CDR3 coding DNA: TGCAGCGTAGGACCCCGGGACGTAGACGGCATTCAGTACTTC. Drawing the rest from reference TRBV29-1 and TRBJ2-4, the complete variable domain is SAVISQKPSRDICQRGTSLTIQCQVDSQVTMMFWYRQQPGQSLTLIATANQGSEATYESGFVIDKFPISRPNLTFSTLTVSNMSPEDSSIYLCSVGPRDVDGIQYFGAGTRLSVL.

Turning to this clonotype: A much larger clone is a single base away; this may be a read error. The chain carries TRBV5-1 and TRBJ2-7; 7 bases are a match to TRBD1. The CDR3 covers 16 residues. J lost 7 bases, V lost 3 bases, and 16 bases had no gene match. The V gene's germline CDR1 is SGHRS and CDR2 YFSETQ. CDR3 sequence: CASSSRGQRSNNEQYF. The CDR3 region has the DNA TGCGCCAGCAGCTCCCGGGGACAGCGATCCAACAATGAGCAGTACTTC. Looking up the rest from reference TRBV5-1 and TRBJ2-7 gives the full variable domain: KAGVTQTPRYLIKTRGQQVTLSCSPISGHRSVSWYQQTPGQGLQFLFEYFSETQRNKGNFPGRFSGRQFSNSRSEMNVSTLELGDSALYLCASSSRGQRSNNEQYFGPGTRLTVT.

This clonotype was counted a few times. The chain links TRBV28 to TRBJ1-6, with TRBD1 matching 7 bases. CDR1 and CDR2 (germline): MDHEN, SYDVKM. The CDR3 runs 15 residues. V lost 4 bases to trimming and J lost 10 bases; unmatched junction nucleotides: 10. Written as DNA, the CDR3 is TGTGCCAGCAGTTCCCAGAAGGGGGCTGGGTCACCCCTCCACTTT. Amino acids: CASSSQKGAGSPLHF.

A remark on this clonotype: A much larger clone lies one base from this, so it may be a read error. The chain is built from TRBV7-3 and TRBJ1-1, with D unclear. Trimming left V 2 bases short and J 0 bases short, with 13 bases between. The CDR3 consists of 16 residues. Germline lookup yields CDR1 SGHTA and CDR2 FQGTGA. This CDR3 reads CASSLELGGVNTEAFF. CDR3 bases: TGTGCCAGCAGCTTAGAGCTGGGAGGCGTGAACACTGAAGCTTTCTTT.

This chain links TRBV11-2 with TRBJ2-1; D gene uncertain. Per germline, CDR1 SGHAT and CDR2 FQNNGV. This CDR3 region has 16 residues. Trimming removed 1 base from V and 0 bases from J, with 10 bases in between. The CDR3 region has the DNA TGTGCCAGCAGCTTAGGAGTCTCGAGCTCCTACAATGAGCAGTTCTTC. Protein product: CASSLGVSSSYNEQFF.

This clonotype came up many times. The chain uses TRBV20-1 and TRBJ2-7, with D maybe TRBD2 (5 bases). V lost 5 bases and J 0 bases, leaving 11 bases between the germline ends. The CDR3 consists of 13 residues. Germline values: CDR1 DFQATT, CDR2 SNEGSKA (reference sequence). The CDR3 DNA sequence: TGCAGTGCTGAGCGAGGGCCCTCCTACGAGCAGTACTTC. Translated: CSAERGPSYEQYF.

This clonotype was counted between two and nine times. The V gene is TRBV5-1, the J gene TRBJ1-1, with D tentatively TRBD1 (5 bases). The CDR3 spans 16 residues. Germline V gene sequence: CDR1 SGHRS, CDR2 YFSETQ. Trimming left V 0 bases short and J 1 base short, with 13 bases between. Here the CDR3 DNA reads TGCGCCAGCAGCTTGGGAAGGGACCGGTGGAACACTGAAGCTTTCTTT. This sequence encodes CASSLGRDRWNTEAFF.

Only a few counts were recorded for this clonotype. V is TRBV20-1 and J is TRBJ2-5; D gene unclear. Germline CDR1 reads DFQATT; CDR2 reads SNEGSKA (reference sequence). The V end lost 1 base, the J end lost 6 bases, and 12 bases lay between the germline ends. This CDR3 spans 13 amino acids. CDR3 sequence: CSARANGRKTQYF. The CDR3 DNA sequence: TGCAGTGCTAGAGCTAACGGACGGAAGACCCAGTACTTC.

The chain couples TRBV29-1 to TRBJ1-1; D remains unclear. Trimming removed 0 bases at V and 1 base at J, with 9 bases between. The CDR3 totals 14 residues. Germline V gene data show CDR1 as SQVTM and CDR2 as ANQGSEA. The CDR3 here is CSVEDIGSNTEAFF. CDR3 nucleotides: TGCAGCGTTGAAGATATAGGGTCGAACACTGAAGCTTTCTTT.

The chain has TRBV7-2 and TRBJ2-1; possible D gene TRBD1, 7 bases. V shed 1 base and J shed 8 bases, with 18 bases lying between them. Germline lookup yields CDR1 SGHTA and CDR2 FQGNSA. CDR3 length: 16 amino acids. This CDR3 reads CASSLVWAGGIDEQFF. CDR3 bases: TGTGCCAGCAGCTTAGTGTGGGCAGGGGGGATCGATGAGCAGTTCTTC.